This T cell receptor (beta chain) was profiled in a study of vaccination and CD4 T cells after COVID-19. Study-level background: The stimulating agents, overlapping spike peptides, came from SARS-CoV-2, HCoV-NL63, HCoV-OC43 and HCoV-229E.

The treatment: roughly 10-day PBMC culture with coronavirus spike peptide pools or control peptides (ViraFEST assay). Concerning this clonotype: As yet, its antigen is unknown. The junction does not match germline at one end; this may be a read error.

The study sequenced cultured CD4+ T cell DNA using the Oncomine TCR Beta short-read assay. Each CDR3 protein gets one entry after TCRdb re-called the PCR reads with MiXCR. The table lists 9,500 to 13,000 distinct CDR3 sequences, around a third of them singletons. CDR3 length: 13 amino acids. The germline CDR1 and CDR2 sequences are SSHAT and FNYEAQ (reference sequence). General study results and limits: Counts of SARS-CoV-2-reactive clonotypes had a median that went from about 20 to 38, a nonsignificant change.

This sequence joins TRBV7-7 and TRBJ1-4; 7 nucleotides align to TRBD1. The source is a human donor who had recovered from COVID-19. Sequencing was performed on CD4+ T cells from blood, cultured in vitro, taken after SARS-CoV-2 vaccination. The CDR3 region has the DNA TGTGCTAGCAGCCGGGACAGAAATGAAAAACTGTTTTTT. Translating it yields CASSRDRNEKLFF.